Below, 8 T cell receptor beta chains from the same sample are listed, as sequenced in a study of T cell responses to AZD1222 COVID-19 vaccine. Assay used: immunoSEQ multiplex PCR; TCRdb lists only in-frame clones, some missing. The table has some 95,000 clones, roughly nine tenths seen once. Sequenced material: peripheral blood, taken on day 0 of AZD1222 vaccination. Every receptor here comes from an adult in good health.

The gene calls are TRBV6-2 or TRBV6-3 and TRBJ1-2; unclear D gene. V shed 3 bases and J shed 3 bases, with 11 bases lying between them. This CDR3 is 14 amino acids long. Germline V gene lookup returns CDR1 MNHEY and CDR2 SVGEGT. The CDR3 DNA reads as TGTGCCAGCAGTTATCATCTTCCCCACTATGGCTACACCTTC. This sequence encodes CASSYHLPHYGYTF.

For this clone: The same CDR3 arises from other DNA sequences in this sample as well. The rearrangement joins TRBV29-1 to TRBJ1-2, with unresolved D. The V and J ends lost 2 bases and 0 bases respectively, with 7 bases between them. Per the germline V gene, CDR1 is SQVTM and CDR2 is ANQGSEA. CDR3 length: 13 amino acids. The CDR3 sequence: CSVETGTNYGYTF. Here the CDR3 DNA reads TGCAGCGTTGAAACTGGGACTAACTATGGCTACACCTTC.

The V gene is TRBV3-1 (or the pseudogene TRBV3-2), the J gene TRBJ2-7, with 7 bases lining up with TRBD1. Germline CDR1 LGHDT, CDR2 YNNKEL (reference sequence). Trimming at V came to 4 bases and at J to 6 bases, leaving 3 bases not matched to a gene. The CDR3 is 12 residues long. The CDR3 DNA reads as TGTGCCAGCAGCCTCGGACAGGCCGAGCAGTACTTC. It translates to CASSLGQAEQYF.

The rearrangement joins TRBV6-5 to TRBJ1-5; tentatively, D is TRBD1 (6 bases). The CDR3 extends over 15 amino acids. Germline V gives CDR1 MNHEY, CDR2 SVGAGI. V lost 2 bases, J lost 4 bases, and 12 bases lay in between. The CDR3 is CASSYNRESNQPQHF. CDR3 DNA: TGTGCCAGCAGTTACAACAGGGAAAGTAATCAGCCCCAGCATTTT.

The sample holds one count of this clone. The chain joins TRBV28 to TRBJ1-3; the match to TRBD1 covers 7 bases. Germline CDR1 and CDR2: MDHEN and SYDVKM. The CDR3 loop spans 14 amino acids. Losses at the gene ends were 6 bases for V and 9 bases for J; bases not matched to a gene: 11. The chain's CDR3 is CASRAGGSKITIYF. The CDR3 DNA reads as TGTGCCAGCAGGGCAGGGGGTAGCAAAATCACCATATATTTT.

The chain links TRBV13 to TRBJ1-2; D is ambiguous. V gave up 5 bases and J gave up 6 bases, with 13 bases separating them. Germline V CDR1 and CDR2: PRHDT, FYEKMQ (reference sequence). The CDR3 consists of 13 residues. The CDR3 nucleotides are TGTGCCAGCAGCACAAACCGGGGTCATGGCTACACCTTC. It translates to CASSTNRGHGYTF.

The genes are TRBV5-1 and TRBJ1-2; 9 bases map to TRBD1. The germline gives CDR1 SGHRS, CDR2 YFSETQ. The junction had 6 bases not matched to a gene; V was cut back by 6 bases and J by 6 bases. The CDR3 runs to 13 residues. The CDR3 sequence: CASNPGQGNGYTF. CDR3 sequence (DNA): TGCGCCAGCAACCCAGGACAGGGGAATGGCTACACCTTC.

Only one count was recorded for this clone. The rearrangement joins TRBV12-5 to TRBJ1-1; D remains unclear. The CDR3 is made up of 13 amino acids. CDR1 is LGHNT, CDR2 FRNRAP, per germline. V lost 3 bases to trimming and J lost 6 bases, with 11 bases between them. CDR3 nucleotide sequence: TGTGCTAGTGGTTTATCTCTGGGCGCTGAAGCTTTCTTT. It encodes CASGLSLGAEAFF.